This T cell receptor beta chain was observed in a study of CD4 T cells in relation to SARS-CoV-2 and coronaviruses. In regard to this clone: Its antigen is not identified.

CD4+ T cells from unexposed donors were obtained before the COVID-19 pandemic (2011-2018). CD4+ T cells were isolated from the cells after 10 days of culture. V gave up 4 bases and J gave up 1 base; unmatched junction bases: 11. CDR1 and CDR2 from the germline V gene are SGHRS and YFSETQ. The CDR3 spans 17 residues. Sequencing was performed with immunoSEQ multiplex PCR; in TCRdb, only in-frame clones are kept and a portion is missing. The table shows approximately 25,000 clones, with roughly 82% occurring only once. The sequencing input was CD4+ T cells from PBMCs, cultured in vitro. The chain combines TRBV5-1 with TRBJ1-2, with 9 bases fitting TRBD1. This receptor was taken from a human donor in good health. CDR3 sequence: CASSGTGGPRRNYGYTF. The CDR3 DNA follows: TGCGCCAGCAGCGGAACAGGGGGCCCCCGACGTAACTATGGCTACACCTTC.